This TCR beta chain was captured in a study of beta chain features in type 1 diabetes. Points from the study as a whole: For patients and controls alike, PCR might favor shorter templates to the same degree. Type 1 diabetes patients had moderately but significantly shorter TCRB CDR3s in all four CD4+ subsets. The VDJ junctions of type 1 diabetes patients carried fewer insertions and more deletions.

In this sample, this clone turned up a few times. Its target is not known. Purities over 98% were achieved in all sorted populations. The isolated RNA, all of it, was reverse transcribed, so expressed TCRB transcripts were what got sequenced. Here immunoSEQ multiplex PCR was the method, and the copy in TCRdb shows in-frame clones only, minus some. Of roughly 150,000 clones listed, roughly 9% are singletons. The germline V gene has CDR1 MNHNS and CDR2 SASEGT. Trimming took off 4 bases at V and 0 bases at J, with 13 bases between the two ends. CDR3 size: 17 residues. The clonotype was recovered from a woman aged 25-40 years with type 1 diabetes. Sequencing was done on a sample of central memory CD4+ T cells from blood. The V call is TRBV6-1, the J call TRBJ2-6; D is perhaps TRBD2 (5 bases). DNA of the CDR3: TGTGCCAGCAGTGCAAACTCGGGATACTCTGGGGCCAACGTCCTGACTTTC. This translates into CASSANSGYSGANVLTF.